This is a list of T cell receptor beta chains from one sample in a study of radiotherapy plus CTLA-4 blockade in lung cancer. Profiling relied on immunoSEQ multiplex PCR, and the TCRdb table lists in-frame clones only, not all of them. The sample has roughly 100,000 clones; 80% to 85% are singletons. The sequencing used peripheral blood, collected from a patient treated with radiotherapy plus ipilimumab. The receptors were sampled from a human donor with non-small cell lung cancer who had a partial response to radiotherapy plus ipilimumab. CDR3s include the opening cysteine and the closing phenylalanine or tryptophan. D genes are given only for firm matches. Not every row has a clone size; where given, it reads once, few, many or a size class.

cdr3_nt: TGTGCCACCAGCCGGGACAGCTCCTACGAGCAGTACTTC; cdr3_aa: CATSRDSSYEQYF; clone_size: once; v_call: TRBV18; d_call: TRBD1; j_call: TRBJ2-7
cdr3_nt: TGTGCCAGCAGCTTGGAGGTAGCGGAAGAGACCCAGTACTTC; cdr3_aa: CASSLEVAEETQYF; clone_size: -; v_call: TRBV5-4; d_call: -; j_call: TRBJ2-5
cdr3_nt: TGTGCCAGCAGCCGTGTAGGAGTTGTCAACGAGCAGTACTTC; cdr3_aa: CASSRVGVVNEQYF; clone_size: -; v_call: TRBV28; d_call: -; j_call: TRBJ2-7
cdr3_nt: TGCGCCAGCAGTCAATCTTCGGGCAGGGGTAGAAGCAATCAGCCCCAGCATTTT; cdr3_aa: CASSQSSGRGRSNQPQHF; clone_size: once; v_call: TRBV23-1; d_call: -; j_call: TRBJ1-5
cdr3_nt: TGTGCCAGCAGCCAGAACAATGGAAACACCATATATTTT; cdr3_aa: CASSQNNGNTIYF; clone_size: -; v_call: TRBV14; d_call: -; j_call: TRBJ1-3
cdr3_nt: TGTGCCAGCAGCAGGACAGGGGATCCCACCAATCAGCCCCAGCATTTT; cdr3_aa: CASSRTGDPTNQPQHF; clone_size: -; v_call: TRBV11-2; d_call: TRBD1; j_call: TRBJ1-5
cdr3_nt: TGTGCCAGCTGGGCTCGGGGCGGGATCTACAGTGAGCAGTTCTTC; cdr3_aa: CASWARGGIYSEQFF; clone_size: -; v_call: TRBV27; d_call: -; j_call: TRBJ2-1
cdr3_nt: TGTGCCAGCACTGAAGGGACAGGCCGCATCCCCCTCCACTTT; cdr3_aa: CASTEGTGRIPLHF; clone_size: -; v_call: TRBV28; d_call: TRBD1; j_call: TRBJ1-6
cdr3_nt: TGTGCCAGCGGGCAGGGCAACTACGAGCAGTACTTC; cdr3_aa: CASGQGNYEQYF; clone_size: few; v_call: TRBV6-5; d_call: -; j_call: TRBJ2-7
cdr3_nt: TGTGCCATCAGCGCCCTCGCGGGAGGGAACAATGAGCAGTTCTTC; cdr3_aa: CAISALAGGNNEQFF; clone_size: -; v_call: TRBV10-3; d_call: TRBD2; j_call: TRBJ2-1
cdr3_nt: TGTGCCAGCCACGCTAGCGGGAGGAGGGATGAGCAGTTCTTC; cdr3_aa: CASHASGRRDEQFF; clone_size: few; v_call: TRBV18; d_call: TRBD2; j_call: TRBJ2-1
cdr3_nt: TGTGCCAGCTCACCAGAACGGTCGAACACTGAAGCTTTCTTT; cdr3_aa: CASSPERSNTEAFF; clone_size: -; v_call: TRBV18; d_call: -; j_call: TRBJ1-1
cdr3_nt: TGCGCCAGCAGCTCCCCAGCGGGGACCCAAGAGACCCAGTACTTC; cdr3_aa: CASSSPAGTQETQYF; clone_size: -; v_call: TRBV5-1; d_call: TRBD2; j_call: TRBJ2-5
cdr3_nt: TGCGCCAGCAGCTTGGGCGGGAGGACAGATACGCAGTATTTT; cdr3_aa: CASSLGGRTDTQYF; clone_size: -; v_call: TRBV5-1; d_call: TRBD2; j_call: TRBJ2-3
cdr3_nt: TGTGCCATCCTAAGGGACAGGGGCGATGGCTACACCTTC; cdr3_aa: CAILRDRGDGYTF; clone_size: -; v_call: TRBV10-3; d_call: TRBD1; j_call: TRBJ1-2
cdr3_nt: TGTGCCAGCAGCTTACAGGGAGGTGAAGCTTTCTTT; cdr3_aa: CASSLQGGEAFF; clone_size: -; v_call: TRBV7-2; d_call: -; j_call: TRBJ1-1
cdr3_nt: TGTGCCAGCACAACAAGCACAGGGCTTGGCTACACCTTC; cdr3_aa: CASTTSTGLGYTF; clone_size: -; v_call: TRBV28; d_call: -; j_call: TRBJ1-2
cdr3_nt: TGTGCCAGCACCCGCGGGAGCGACTCCTACGAGCAGTACTTC; cdr3_aa: CASTRGSDSYEQYF; clone_size: few; v_call: TRBV5-5; d_call: TRBD2; j_call: TRBJ2-7
cdr3_nt: TGTGCCAGCAGGGAAGGCGGGGGATCGTACACCTTC; cdr3_aa: CASREGGGSYTF; clone_size: -; v_call: TRBV28; d_call: -; j_call: TRBJ1-2
cdr3_nt: TGTGCCAGCAGTGTGGGACAGGGGGCCGGGATCCCTGAAGCTTTCTTT; cdr3_aa: CASSVGQGAGIPEAFF; clone_size: -; v_call: TRBV9; d_call: TRBD1; j_call: TRBJ1-1
cdr3_nt: TGTGCCAGCAGCCAAGCGACAGGGCCTCAGCCCCAGCATTTT; cdr3_aa: CASSQATGPQPQHF; clone_size: -; v_call: TRBV7-2; d_call: TRBD1; j_call: TRBJ1-5
cdr3_nt: TGTGCCAGCAGGAGGACTAGCGGGAGAAGATTGTGGTACGAGCAGTACTTC; cdr3_aa: CASRRTSGRRLWYEQYF; clone_size: -; v_call: TRBV27; d_call: TRBD2; j_call: TRBJ2-7
cdr3_nt: TGTGCCAGCTCACAGGGACAGGGAACCGAGCAGTACTTC; cdr3_aa: CASSQGQGTEQYF; clone_size: -; v_call: TRBV18; d_call: TRBD1; j_call: TRBJ2-7
cdr3_nt: TGTGCCAGCAGCGTGCAGGGGGGCGAGCAGTACTTC; cdr3_aa: CASSVQGGEQYF; clone_size: -; v_call: TRBV9; d_call: -; j_call: TRBJ2-7
cdr3_nt: TGCGCCAGCAGCCAAGATGGACAGGGCCAAGAGACCCAGTACTTC; cdr3_aa: CASSQDGQGQETQYF; clone_size: -; v_call: TRBV4-1; d_call: TRBD1; j_call: TRBJ2-5
cdr3_nt: TGTGCCATCCTGGACAGGGCCTCCTACGAGCAGTACTTC; cdr3_aa: CAILDRASYEQYF; clone_size: -; v_call: TRBV28; d_call: TRBD1; j_call: TRBJ2-7
cdr3_nt: TGTGCCAGCAGCCGCCCGGGACAGGGCGGGCAGCCCCAGCATTTT; cdr3_aa: CASSRPGQGGQPQHF; clone_size: -; v_call: TRBV4-2; d_call: TRBD1; j_call: TRBJ1-5
cdr3_nt: TGTGCCAGTAGTTCTGGCGGGAGCGTGAACAATGAGCAGTTCTTC; cdr3_aa: CASSSGGSVNNEQFF; clone_size: -; v_call: TRBV19; d_call: TRBD2; j_call: TRBJ2-1
cdr3_nt: TGTGCCAGTACCCTGGCAGGAGGTAAGGATCAGCCCCAGCATTTT; cdr3_aa: CASTLAGGKDQPQHF; clone_size: -; v_call: TRBV19; d_call: -; j_call: TRBJ1-5
cdr3_nt: TGTGCCAGCAGTTTCGTGGGGCGAGGATCGAACACTGAAGCTTTCTTT; cdr3_aa: CASSFVGRGSNTEAFF; clone_size: -; v_call: TRBV27; d_call: -; j_call: TRBJ1-1
cdr3_nt: TGTGCCAGCAGTACTACAGGGGGGGCTGAAGCTTTCTTT; cdr3_aa: CASSTTGGAEAFF; clone_size: -; v_call: TRBV28; d_call: TRBD1; j_call: TRBJ1-1
cdr3_nt: TGCGCCAGCAGCTTTAGCCTAGCGGGAGGTGGTGAGCAGTACTTC; cdr3_aa: CASSFSLAGGGEQYF; clone_size: -; v_call: TRBV5-1; d_call: TRBD2; j_call: TRBJ2-7
cdr3_nt: TGTGCCAGCAGCTTAGGATACTCGGGACAGCTCACAGATACGCAGTATTTT; cdr3_aa: CASSLGYSGQLTDTQYF; clone_size: once; v_call: TRBV11-2; d_call: TRBD1; j_call: TRBJ2-3
cdr3_nt: TGTGCCAGCGGCCCTCGGCTAGCGGCAAACAATGAGCAGTTCTTC; cdr3_aa: CASGPRLAANNEQFF; clone_size: few; v_call: TRBV27; d_call: TRBD2; j_call: TRBJ2-1
cdr3_nt: TGTGCCAGCGAAGCCGTAGGGGTTTATGGCTACACCTTC; cdr3_aa: CASEAVGVYGYTF; clone_size: -; v_call: TRBV25-1; d_call: -; j_call: TRBJ1-2
cdr3_nt: TGTGCCAGCAGCTCACAGGGTCTGAGGGATCAGCCCCAGCATTTT; cdr3_aa: CASSSQGLRDQPQHF; clone_size: -; v_call: TRBV7-2; d_call: -; j_call: TRBJ1-5
cdr3_nt: TGTGCCAGCAGCCCAAGGTGGCTAGCGGGAGCAAATGAGCAGTTCTTC; cdr3_aa: CASSPRWLAGANEQFF; clone_size: -; v_call: TRBV7-2; d_call: TRBD2; j_call: TRBJ2-1
cdr3_nt: TGTGCCACCAGCAGGGGACTAGCGGGAGTGGCAGATACGCAGTATTTT; cdr3_aa: CATSRGLAGVADTQYF; clone_size: -; v_call: TRBV15; d_call: TRBD2; j_call: TRBJ2-3
cdr3_nt: TGTGCCAGCAGTGAACAGGCTCCTACACCCTACGGAAACACCATATATTTT; cdr3_aa: CASSEQAPTPYGNTIYF; clone_size: -; v_call: TRBV2; d_call: -; j_call: TRBJ1-3
cdr3_nt: TGTGCCAGCAGTGTCTACCGCCAAGAGACCCAGTACTTC; cdr3_aa: CASSVYRQETQYF; clone_size: -; v_call: TRBV2; d_call: -; j_call: TRBJ2-5
cdr3_nt: TGTGCCAGTCAAGACAGGGGAGGGCCCCAGCATTTT; cdr3_aa: CASQDRGGPQHF; clone_size: -; v_call: TRBV10-3; d_call: TRBD1; j_call: TRBJ1-5
cdr3_nt: TGTGCCAGCTCTTACGGGCCGGGGAGGTCCATGAACGAGCAGTACTTC; cdr3_aa: CASSYGPGRSMNEQYF; clone_size: -; v_call: TRBV28; d_call: -; j_call: TRBJ2-7
cdr3_nt: TGTGCCAGCAGCGGAATACAGCCACAGAACACTGAAGCTTTCTTT; cdr3_aa: CASSGIQPQNTEAFF; clone_size: once; v_call: TRBV9; d_call: -; j_call: TRBJ1-1
cdr3_nt: TGTGCCAGCAGCTACGGGACAGGGGGCCCTGGAAACACCATATATTTT; cdr3_aa: CASSYGTGGPGNTIYF; clone_size: -; v_call: TRBV6-5; d_call: TRBD1; j_call: TRBJ1-3
cdr3_nt: TGTGCCAGCAGCTTTAGCGGCCGTCACTGGAAACTGTTTTTT; cdr3_aa: CASSFSGRHWKLFF; clone_size: few; v_call: TRBV12-1; d_call: -; j_call: TRBJ1-4
cdr3_nt: TGCGCCAGCAGCTTGGAAGGTAGCGGGGCCCAGGCCCAGTACTTC; cdr3_aa: CASSLEGSGAQAQYF; clone_size: -; v_call: TRBV5-1; d_call: TRBD2; j_call: TRBJ2-5
cdr3_nt: TGTGCCAGCAGTTACAGGGGGCGCGAAAAACTGTTTTTT; cdr3_aa: CASSYRGREKLFF; clone_size: -; v_call: TRBV28; d_call: TRBD1; j_call: TRBJ1-4
cdr3_nt: TGTGCCAGCAGCTTGCCGGGGTCGCCTAGCGCTAGCACAGATACGCAGTATTTT; cdr3_aa: CASSLPGSPSASTDTQYF; clone_size: -; v_call: TRBV5-4; d_call: -; j_call: TRBJ2-3
cdr3_nt: TGTGCCAGCAGCCAAGGGACACAAGATAGCAATCAGCCCCAGCATTTT; cdr3_aa: CASSQGTQDSNQPQHF; clone_size: -; v_call: TRBV4-2; d_call: -; j_call: TRBJ1-5
cdr3_nt: TGTGCCAGTAAGAGGGCCGTTTCCGGTGGCTACACCTTC; cdr3_aa: CASKRAVSGGYTF; clone_size: -; v_call: TRBV28; d_call: -; j_call: TRBJ1-2
cdr3_nt: TGTGCCAGCAGCGGTATTAGCGGGAGGCATTACAATGAGCAGTTCTTC; cdr3_aa: CASSGISGRHYNEQFF; clone_size: -; v_call: TRBV5-5; d_call: TRBD2; j_call: TRBJ2-1
cdr3_nt: TGTGCCAGCAGCCAGCACAGGCGGGAGTACGAGCAGTACTTC; cdr3_aa: CASSQHRREYEQYF; clone_size: -; v_call: TRBV16; d_call: TRBD2; j_call: TRBJ2-7
cdr3_nt: TGCGCCAGCAGCACCGATACTCGCTCTGGAAACACCATATATTTT; cdr3_aa: CASSTDTRSGNTIYF; clone_size: -; v_call: TRBV5-1; d_call: -; j_call: TRBJ1-3
cdr3_nt: TGTGCCAGCAGTTTAGCCCCCGACAGGGTGGGGACTGAAGCTTTCTTT; cdr3_aa: CASSLAPDRVGTEAFF; clone_size: -; v_call: TRBV27; d_call: TRBD1; j_call: TRBJ1-1
cdr3_nt: TGCGCCAGCAGCTTGGGACTAGCGGGACAACAAGAGACCCAGTACTTC; cdr3_aa: CASSLGLAGQQETQYF; clone_size: -; v_call: TRBV5-1; d_call: TRBD2; j_call: TRBJ2-5
cdr3_nt: TGTGCCAGCAAGTGGGGGGGGTCGAACACCGGGGAGCTGTTTTTT; cdr3_aa: CASKWGGSNTGELFF; clone_size: -; v_call: TRBV6-5; d_call: TRBD2; j_call: TRBJ2-2
cdr3_nt: TGTGCCAGCAGTTTTCAGGGGGGAAACTATGGCTACACCTTC; cdr3_aa: CASSFQGGNYGYTF; clone_size: -; v_call: TRBV28; d_call: TRBD1; j_call: TRBJ1-2
cdr3_nt: TGTGCCAGCTCACCTACGGACAGGGACCATGGCTACACCTTC; cdr3_aa: CASSPTDRDHGYTF; clone_size: -; v_call: TRBV18; d_call: TRBD1; j_call: TRBJ1-2